The clone carrying this T cell receptor beta chain was counted a single time. Its specificity is not known. The data are from a study of cytomegalovirus exposure and HLA in healthy donors. Researchers ran the PCR with 60 Vbeta and 13 Jbeta primers. Method: immunoSEQ multiplex PCR; TCRdb's copy keeps in-frame clones and lacks some. The sample comprises fewer than 250,000 clones, less than 80% of which are singletons, and roughly 0.22% rests with the top ten. Study-level points and caveats: Among donors in an Asian-associated ancestry cluster, a later analysis reportedly found fewer N-insertions than the approximately 700-donor mean. Trimming of TCR beta V- and J-genes showed a link, identified in a later analysis, to a missense DCLRE1C variant.

This sequence originates from a girl aged 2-10 years in good health and CMV-seronegative. The specimen was PBMCs.

CDR3 DNA: TGTGCCACCGAAGACAGGGGGCCATATAGCAATCAGCCCCAGCATTTT. This gives the protein CATEDRGPYSNQPQHF. The rearrangement links TRBV12-1 to TRBJ1-5; the table's TRBD1 call for D was not verified on the DNA. TRBV12-1 is marked as a pseudogene. This CDR3 spans 16 amino acids.